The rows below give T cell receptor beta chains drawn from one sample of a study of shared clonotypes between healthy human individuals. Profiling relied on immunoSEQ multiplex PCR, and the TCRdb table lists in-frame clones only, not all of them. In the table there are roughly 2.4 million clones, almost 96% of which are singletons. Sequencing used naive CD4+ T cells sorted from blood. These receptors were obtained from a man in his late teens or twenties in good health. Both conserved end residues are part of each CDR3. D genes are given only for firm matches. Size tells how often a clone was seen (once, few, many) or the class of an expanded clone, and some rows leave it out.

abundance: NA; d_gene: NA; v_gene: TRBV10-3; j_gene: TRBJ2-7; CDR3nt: TGTGCCATCAGTGATGGTAGGAGGGGGGACGAGCAGTACTTC; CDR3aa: CAISDGRRGDEQYF
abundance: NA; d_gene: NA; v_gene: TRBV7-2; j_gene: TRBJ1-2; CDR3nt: TGTGCCAGCAGCTACTCTGGACTAGGGGATGGCTACACCTTC; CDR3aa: CASSYSGLGDGYTF
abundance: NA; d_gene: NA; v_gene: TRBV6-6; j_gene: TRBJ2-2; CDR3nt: TGTGCCAGCAGTTACGAGACCAGGGCGAACACCGGGGAGCTGTTTTTT; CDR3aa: CASSYETRANTGELFF
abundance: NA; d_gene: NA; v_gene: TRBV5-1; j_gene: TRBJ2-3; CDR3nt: TGCGCCAGCAGCTCCCGCACAGATACGCAGTATTTT; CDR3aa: CASSSRTDTQYF
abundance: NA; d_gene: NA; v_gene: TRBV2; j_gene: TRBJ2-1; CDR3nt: TGTGCCAGCAGTGGGACATACGAGCAGTTCTTC; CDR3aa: CASSGTYEQFF
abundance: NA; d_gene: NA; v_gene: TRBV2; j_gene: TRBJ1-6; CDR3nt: TGTGCCAGCAGCAACCAGGGTCTTTCGGATTCACCCCTCCACTTT; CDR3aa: CASSNQGLSDSPLHF
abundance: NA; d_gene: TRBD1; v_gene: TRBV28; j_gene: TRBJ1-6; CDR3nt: TGTGCCAGCAGTTTCTCTGGGCAGGGGGTGAATTCACCCCTCCACTTT; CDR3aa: CASSFSGQGVNSPLHF
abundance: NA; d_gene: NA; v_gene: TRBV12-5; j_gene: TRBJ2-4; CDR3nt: TGTGCTAGTGGCAGGGGAGGGGAAGTGAACATTCAGTACTTC; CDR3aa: CASGRGGEVNIQYF
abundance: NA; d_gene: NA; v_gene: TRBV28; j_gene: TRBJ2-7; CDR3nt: TGTGCCAGCAGGGGGGGGACACCAATCTACGAGCAGTACTTC; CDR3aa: CASRGGTPIYEQYF
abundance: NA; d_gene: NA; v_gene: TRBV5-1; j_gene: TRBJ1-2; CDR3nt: TGCGCCAGCAGCTTGGAGTCGAATTTGGGCTACACCTTC; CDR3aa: CASSLESNLGYTF
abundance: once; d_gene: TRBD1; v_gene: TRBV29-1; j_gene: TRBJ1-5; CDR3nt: TGCAGCGTGGTAACAGGGGAGAGCAATCAGCCCCAGCATTTT; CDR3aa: CSVVTGESNQPQHF
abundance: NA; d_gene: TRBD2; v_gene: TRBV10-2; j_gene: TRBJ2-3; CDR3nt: TGCGCCAGCAGCACCGGGACTAGCGGGGGGGTCAATACGCAGTATTTT; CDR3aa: CASSTGTSGGVNTQYF
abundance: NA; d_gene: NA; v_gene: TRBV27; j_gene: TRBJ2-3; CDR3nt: TGTGCCAGCAGTTTATCGCCAGGGGTTAGGGTAGATACGCAGTATTTT; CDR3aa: CASSLSPGVRVDTQYF
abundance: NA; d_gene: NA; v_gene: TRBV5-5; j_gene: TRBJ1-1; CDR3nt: TGTGCCAGCAGCTTGTTCGGGAACACTGAAGCTTTCTTT; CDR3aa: CASSLFGNTEAFF